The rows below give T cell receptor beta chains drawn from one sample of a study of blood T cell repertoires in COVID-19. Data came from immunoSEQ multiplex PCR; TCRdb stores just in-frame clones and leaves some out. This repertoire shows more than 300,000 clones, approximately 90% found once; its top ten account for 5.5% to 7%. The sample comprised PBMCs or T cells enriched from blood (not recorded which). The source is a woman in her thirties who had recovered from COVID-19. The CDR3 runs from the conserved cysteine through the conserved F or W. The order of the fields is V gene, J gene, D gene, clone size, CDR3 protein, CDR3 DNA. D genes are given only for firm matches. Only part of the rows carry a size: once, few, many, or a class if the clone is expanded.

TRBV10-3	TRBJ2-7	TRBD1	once	CAISMTGSTEQYF	TGTGCCATCAGCATGACAGGGTCTACCGAGCAGTACTTC
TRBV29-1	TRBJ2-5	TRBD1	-	CSVSQGQETQYF	TGCAGCGTTTCACAGGGGCAAGAGACCCAGTACTTC
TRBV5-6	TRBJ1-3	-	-	CASSLVRSGNTIYF	TGTGCCAGCAGCTTGGTTCGTAGTGGAAACACCATATATTTT
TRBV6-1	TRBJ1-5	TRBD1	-	CASSERQGGQPQHF	TGTGCCAGCAGTGAACGTCAGGGGGGTCAGCCCCAGCATTTT
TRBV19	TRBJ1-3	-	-	CASSSPPVGNTIYF	TGTGCCAGTAGTAGCCCCCCGGTTGGAAACACCATATATTTT
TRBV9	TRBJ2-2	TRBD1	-	CASSEQGQGAQNTGELFF	TGTGCCAGCAGCGAACAGGGTCAGGGGGCGCAGAACACCGGGGAGCTGTTTTTT
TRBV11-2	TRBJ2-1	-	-	CASSQGRGSYNEQFF	TGTGCCAGCAGTCAAGGCAGAGGCTCCTACAATGAGCAGTTCTTC
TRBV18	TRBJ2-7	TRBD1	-	CASSPTGTGGINEQYF	TGTGCCAGCTCACCTACCGGGACAGGGGGAATCAACGAGCAGTACTTC
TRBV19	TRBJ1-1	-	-	CASGQTRNTEAFF	TGTGCCAGTGGACAGACGCGGAACACTGAAGCTTTCTTT
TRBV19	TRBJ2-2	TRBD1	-	CASTPTGFDAGELFF	TGTGCCAGTACCCCGACAGGGTTTGACGCCGGGGAGCTGTTTTTT
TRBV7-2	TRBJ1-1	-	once	CASTQGVLAFF	TGTGCCAGCACCCAAGGGGTTTTGGCTTTCTTT
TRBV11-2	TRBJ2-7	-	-	CASRGSGAEQYF	TGTGCCAGCAGAGGTTCAGGGGCGGAGCAGTACTTC
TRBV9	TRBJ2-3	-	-	CASSAMLVADTQYF	TGTGCCAGCAGCGCCATGTTGGTAGCAGATACGCAGTATTTT
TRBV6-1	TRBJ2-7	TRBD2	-	CASSEGTSGGDEQYF	TGTGCCAGCAGTGAAGGGACTAGCGGGGGGGACGAGCAGTACTTC
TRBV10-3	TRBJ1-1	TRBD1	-	CAIRDRVDTEAFF	TGTGCCATCAGGGACAGGGTTGACACTGAAGCTTTCTTT